This is a list of T cell receptor beta chains from one sample in a study of CD8 T cells in Susac syndrome. Using its own MiXCR run on the immunoSEQ multiplex PCR reads, TCRdb lists one record per CDR3 protein. This table has 95,000 to 150,000 distinct CDR3 sequences, about 93% appearing once. Source material: CD8+ T cells from PBMCs. The source of these receptors is a human donor with Susac syndrome. Each CDR3 is given with its conserved first and last residue. D genes are given only for firm matches. Size is stated for part of the rows, as once, few or many counts, or as a class when the clone is expanded.

d_call clone_size j_call v_call cdr3_aa cdr3_nt
TRBD1 NA TRBJ2-2 TRBV5-4 CASSDDREYTGELFF TGTGCCAGCAGCGACGACAGGGAATACACCGGGGAGCTGTTTTTT
TRBD1 NA TRBJ2-2 TRBV29-1 CSVDRGLGTGELFF TGCAGCGTTGACAGGGGGCTTGGCACCGGGGAGCTGTTTTTT
NA NA TRBJ2-7 TRBV6-2/TRBV6-3 CASSYPGTTNYEQYF TGTGCCAGCAGCTATCCCGGGACAACTAACTACGAGCAGTACTTC
TRBD1 NA TRBJ1-1 TRBV28 CASTLNRGGTEAFF TGTGCCAGCACCCTAAACAGGGGTGGAACTGAAGCTTTCTTT
TRBD1 NA TRBJ1-1 TRBV5-1 CASSLISLRDSEAFF TGCGCCAGCAGCTTAATTAGTCTCCGGGACAGTGAAGCTTTCTTT
NA NA TRBJ2-7 TRBV6-6 CASSYSMGQTSYEQYF TGTGCCAGCAGTTACTCTATGGGACAAACTTCCTACGAGCAGTACTTC
TRBD1 NA TRBJ2-1 TRBV20-1 CSARDSEHYNEQFF TGCAGTGCCAGGGACAGCGAGCACTACAATGAGCAGTTCTTC
NA once TRBJ1-6 TRBV10-2 CASSESSGANSPLHF TGCGCCAGCAGTGAGTCGTCAGGCGCTAATTCACCCCTCCACTTT
NA NA TRBJ2-5 TRBV11-2 CASSLEARIETQYF TGTGCCAGCAGCTTAGAGGCCCGTATTGAGACCCAGTACTTC
NA NA TRBJ2-7 TRBV20-1 CSARDGLREQYF TGCAGTGCTAGAGATGGACTGCGGGAGCAGTACTTC
NA NA TRBJ2-2 TRBV19 CASSMAGELFF TGTGCCAGTAGTATGGCCGGGGAGCTGTTTTTT
NA NA TRBJ2-5 TRBV29-1 CSASGFPETQYF TGCAGCGCATCAGGGTTTCCGGAGACCCAGTACTTC
NA few TRBJ2-7 TRBV7-8 CASSTDSYEQYF TGTGCCAGCAGTACAGACTCGTACGAGCAGTACTTC
NA once TRBJ1-1 TRBV12-3/TRBV12-4 CASSFGGRRAFF TGTGCCAGCAGTTTCGGCGGAAGGAGAGCTTTCTTT
NA NA TRBJ2-3 TRBV4-1 CASSHGRTENTDTQYF TGCGCCAGCAGCCATGGCCGGACAGAGAACACAGATACGCAGTATTTT
NA NA TRBJ1-6 TRBV19 CASSEEARNLHF TGTGCCAGTAGTGAGGAGGCCCGCAACCTCCACTTT
NA NA TRBJ2-7 TRBV27 CASSLSGNSYEQYF TGTGCCAGCAGTTTATCTGGCAACTCCTACGAGCAGTACTTC
TRBD2 NA TRBJ2-1 TRBV2 CASSAGGRSYNEQFF TGTGCCAGCAGTGCGGGGGGGCGGTCCTACAATGAGCAGTTCTTC
NA NA TRBJ2-5 TRBV9 CASSGEGGGGETQYF TGTGCCAGCAGCGGAGAGGGAGGGGGCGGCGAGACCCAGTACTTC
NA NA TRBJ2-5 TRBV6-1 CASSRRAGAIWETQYF TGTGCCAGCAGTAGGAGGGCCGGTGCCATTTGGGAGACCCAGTACTTC
NA NA TRBJ1-2 TRBV9 CASSVARTPNYGYTF TGTGCCAGCAGCGTAGCAAGGACACCTAACTATGGCTACACCTTC
NA once TRBJ2-1 TRBV29-1 CSVEGGSGIENNEQFF TGCAGCGTTGAAGGGGGGTCAGGGATTGAGAACAATGAGCAGTTCTTC
TRBD1 NA TRBJ1-2 TRBV29-1 CSVEEGQGAGYGYTF TGCAGCGTTGAAGAAGGTCAGGGGGCTGGGTATGGCTACACCTTC
NA NA TRBJ2-3 TRBV4-1 CASSQGDRWEADTQYF TGCGCCAGCAGCCAAGGGGACCGGTGGGAGGCAGATACGCAGTATTTT
TRBD2 NA TRBJ2-3 TRBV29-1 CSVCRRGDDTDTQYF TGCAGCGTTTGCCGGCGGGGGGACGACACAGATACGCAGTATTTT
NA NA TRBJ1-2 TRBV25-1 CASSDLGYTF TGTGCCAGCAGCGACCTTGGCTACACCTTC
TRBD1 once TRBJ2-7 TRBV4-2 CASSQVGTGDNEQYF TGTGCCAGCAGCCAAGTTGGGACAGGGGACAACGAGCAGTACTTC
NA NA TRBJ2-1 TRBV6-5 CASTGFYNEQFF TGTGCCAGCACAGGGTTTTACAATGAGCAGTTCTTC
TRBD1 NA TRBJ2-2 TRBV3-1 CASSPNRGPNHGELFF TGTGCCAGCAGCCCTAACAGGGGCCCTAATCACGGGGAGCTGTTTTTT
TRBD1 NA TRBJ2-7 TRBV6-6 CASSYTQGAKDEQYF TGTGCCAGCAGTTACACGCAGGGGGCTAAAGACGAGCAGTACTTC
TRBD1 NA TRBJ1-1 TRBV20-1 CSASRDRGLNTEAFF TGCAGTGCTAGCCGGGACAGGGGGCTGAACACTGAAGCTTTCTTT
NA once TRBJ2-7 TRBV29-1 CSVGEGTGEQYF TGCAGCGTTGGTGAGGGCACAGGCGAGCAGTACTTC
NA NA TRBJ2-7 TRBV30 CAWRPPTDIEQYF TGTGCCTGGAGACCCCCCACGGACATCGAGCAGTACTTC
NA NA TRBJ2-2 TRBV4-3 CASSQAGGRPGELFF TGCGCCAGCAGCCAAGCGGGGGGCCGACCCGGGGAGCTGTTTTTT
NA NA TRBJ2-3 TRBV5-1 CASSSRTGRGRGTDTQYF TGCGCCAGCAGCAGCCGGACAGGGCGGGGGAGAGGAACAGATACGCAGTATTTT
NA NA TRBJ1-2 TRBV4-1 CASSQEIDRNYGYTF TGCGCCAGCAGCCAAGAAATCGACCGAAACTATGGCTACACCTTC
NA once TRBJ2-2 TRBV29-1 CSVSPEGHTGELFF TGCAGCGTTTCCCCGGAAGGGCACACCGGGGAGCTGTTTTTT
TRBD1 NA TRBJ2-3 TRBV5-6 CASSRDSWGADTQYF TGTGCCAGCAGCCGGGACAGTTGGGGCGCGGATACGCAGTATTTT
NA once TRBJ1-5 TRBV9 CASSRGGQPQHF TGTGCCAGCAGTAGAGGGGGTCAGCCCCAGCATTTT
TRBD2 NA TRBJ2-2 TRBV11-2 CASSTAIAGRTGELFF TGTGCCAGCAGCACAGCGATAGCGGGGCGGACCGGGGAGCTGTTTTTT
NA NA TRBJ1-2 TRBV29-1 CSVPGVGGYTF TGCAGCGTCCCGGGGGTGGGCGGCTACACCTTC
NA once TRBJ1-6 TRBV12-3/TRBV12-4 CASTIYNSPLHF TGTGCCAGCACTATCTATAATTCACCCCTCCACTTT
NA NA TRBJ2-1 TRBV20-1 CSASLDGFSYNEQFF TGCAGTGCGAGTCTTGACGGCTTCTCCTACAATGAGCAGTTCTTC
NA NA TRBJ1-1 TRBV15 CATSREEEVPEAFF TGTGCCACCAGCAGAGAGGAGGAGGTCCCTGAAGCTTTCTTT
NA NA TRBJ2-7 TRBV7-9 CASSLKVGPYEQYF TGTGCCAGCAGCTTAAAAGTGGGACCCTACGAGCAGTACTTC
TRBD1 NA TRBJ1-3 TRBV4-1 CASSPDRASGNTIYF TGCGCCAGCAGCCCCGACAGGGCCTCTGGAAACACCATATATTTT
NA NA TRBJ2-1 TRBV5-6 CASSFDGASNEQFF TGTGCCAGCAGCTTTGATGGGGCTAGCAATGAGCAGTTCTTC